This T cell receptor beta chain was profiled in a study of persistence of HIV-infected CD4 T cells. This clone was seen a single time. The antigen is not known. Study-wide results and caveats: Antigen-responding cells were enriched for degenerate expanded CDR3beta sequences.

Anti-CD3/anti-CD28 beads served as a nonspecific positive control stimulus. CD4+ T cells upregulating both CD40 ligand and CD69 were sorted as responding cells. The immunoSEQ assay was version 4, run in survey mode. The protocol was immunoSEQ multiplex PCR, while the TCRdb copy is restricted to in-frame clones and leaves out a portion. The sample has roughly 43,000 clones, about 90% seen once. This CDR3 region has 14 residues. V was trimmed by 0 bases and J by 8 bases, leaving 13 bases between them. From germline, CDR1 is MGHRA and CDR2 YSYEKL. The TCR originated in an adult man with HIV who was CMV-seropositive. The V and J genes are TRBV4-1 and TRBJ1-2; D call uncertain. Material: CD4+ T cells sorted from PBMCs after 18-hour stimulation, obtained from a patient who received antiretroviral therapy. This chain's CDR3 is CASSQDAGRRGYTF. The DNA of the CDR3 is TGCGCCAGCAGCCAAGATGCGGGTCGGCGGGGCTACACCTTC.